What follows are 5 T cell receptor beta chains derived from one specimen sequenced in a study of blood T cells in healthy people across ages. Using a J-beta primer mix together with a sample-barcoded 5' primer, a second PCR was run for roughly 6 to 12 cycles. TCRdb re-derived calls from the 5' RACE reads in MiXCR, one entry per CDR3 protein. This sample carries hundreds of thousands of distinct CDR3 sequences, around 41% of them seen once, and the ten largest clones take 25% to 35%. The sequenced sample was blood. The origin of the receptors is a man older than 75 in good health.

The chain combines TRBV24-1 with TRBJ2-7, with TRBD2 identical over 10 bases. V shed 5 bases and J 7 bases; nucleotides not matched to a gene: 10. Looked up from germline, CDR1 is KGHDR and CDR2 is SFDVKD. This CDR3 has 15 residues. For the CDR3, the DNA is TGTGCCACCAGTGGGGCTAGCGGGAGCCCCAATGAGCAGTACTTC. Amino acids: CATSGASGSPNEQYF.

This clonotype was detected a few times. This sequence joins TRBV6-1 and TRBJ2-3; 9 nucleotides line up with TRBD2. This CDR3 comprises 16 residues. Per germline, CDR1 MNHNS and CDR2 SASEGT. V shed 3 bases and J 4 bases; nucleotides not matched to a gene: 8. The CDR3 DNA is TGTGCCAGCAGTGATCATAGCGGGAGCCCCCCAGATACGCAGTATTTT. It is translated as CASSDHSGSPPDTQYF.

The CDR3 nucleotides read TGTGCCAGCAGCCAAGGAGGGGGTGACAGGAACTATGGCTACACCTTC. It yields the protein CASSQGGGDRNYGYTF. The chain employs TRBV4-2 and TRBJ1-2; D might be TRBD1 (6 bases). The CDR3 loop spans 16 amino acids. Germline assignment: CDR1 LGHNA and CDR2 YNFKEQ. The V end lost 1 base, the J end lost 2 bases, and 14 bases lay between the germline ends.

The chain joins TRBV25-1 to TRBJ2-1; 10 nucleotides line up with TRBD2. The J call may not be correct, given that the DNA end is closer to TRBJ2-7. Germline loops: CDR1 MGHDK, CDR2 SYGVNS. The CDR3 runs 16 residues. The CDR3 sequence: CASSTASGRDYNEQYF. The CDR3 DNA reads TGTGCCAGCAGTACCGCCAGCGGGAGGGACTACAATGAGCAGTACTTC.

This rearrangement joins TRBV7-2 to TRBJ1-1; D is ambiguous. From germline, CDR1 is SGHTA and CDR2 FQGNSA. V was cut by 7 bases and J by 0 bases, with 9 bases left in between. This CDR3 has 13 amino acids. The CDR3, as DNA: TGTGCCAGCACAAGGAGCATGAACACTGAAGCTTTCTTT. Amino acid sequence: CASTRSMNTEAFF.